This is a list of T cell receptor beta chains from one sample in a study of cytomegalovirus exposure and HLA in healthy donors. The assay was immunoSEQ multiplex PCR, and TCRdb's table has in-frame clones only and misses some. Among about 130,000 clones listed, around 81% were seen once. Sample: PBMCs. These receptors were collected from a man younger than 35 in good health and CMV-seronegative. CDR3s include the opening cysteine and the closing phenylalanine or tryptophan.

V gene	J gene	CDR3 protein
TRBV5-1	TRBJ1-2	CASSLPDRGSGYTF
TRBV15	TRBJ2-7	CATSRSLAGGLGEQYF
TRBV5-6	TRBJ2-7	CASSFRGTSVSYEQYF
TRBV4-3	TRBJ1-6	CASSQDLRRAGAPLHF
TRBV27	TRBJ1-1	CASSLFGSPEAFF
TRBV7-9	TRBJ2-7	CASSPVAAYEQYF
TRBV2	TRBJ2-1	CASFLAGSVEQFF
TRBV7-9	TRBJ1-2	CASSGTGLAYGYTF
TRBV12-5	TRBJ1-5	CASLDRPGNQPQHF
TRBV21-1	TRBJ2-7	CASSKDTYEQYF
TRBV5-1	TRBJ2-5	CASSSGNGSPETQYF
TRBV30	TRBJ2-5	CAWSVGDRDQETQYF
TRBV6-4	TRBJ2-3	CASSESSGGADTQYF
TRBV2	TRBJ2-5	CASNQKPVQETQYF
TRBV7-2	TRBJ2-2	CASSLALLWDRGFPNTGELFF
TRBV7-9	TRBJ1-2	CASSSPGGNYGYTF
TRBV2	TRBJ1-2	CATFRGGNYGYTF
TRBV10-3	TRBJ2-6	CAITSSGANVLTF
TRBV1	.	CTSSQDYGSNPYEQYF
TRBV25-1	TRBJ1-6	CASSVWTGVSPLHF
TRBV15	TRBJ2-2	CATSRSGIADTGELFF
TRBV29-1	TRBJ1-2	CSVESAEPTHYGYTF
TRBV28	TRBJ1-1	CASRPGQNTEAFF
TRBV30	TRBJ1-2	CAWTRGYYGYTF
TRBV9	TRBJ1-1	CASSASDRGTEAFF
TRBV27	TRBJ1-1	CASSYRGNTEAFF
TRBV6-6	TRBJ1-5	CASSPHREDQPQHF
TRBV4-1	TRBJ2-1	CASSQQQQDEQFF
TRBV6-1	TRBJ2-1	CASTRTSGGANEQFF
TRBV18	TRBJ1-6	CASSEGTVPGSPLHF
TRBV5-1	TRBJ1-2	CASSPRDRGGSGYTF
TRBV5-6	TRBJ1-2	CASSLTAGQGIYGYTF
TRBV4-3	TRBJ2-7	CASSQDMTIYEQYF
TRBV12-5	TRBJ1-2	CASGLVVRLGGYTF
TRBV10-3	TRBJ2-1	CATAGLVGNEQFF
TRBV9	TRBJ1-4	CASSVGAGNEKLFF